Here is one TCR beta chain with its context. Its antigen is currently unknown. These data come from a study of cytomegalovirus exposure and HLA in healthy donors. Study details: According to later analysis, the same platform produced the roughly 120 validation and several hundred first-cohort repertoires. Findings and caveats of the study: There were under 200 TCR beta chains listed as cytomegalovirus-associated. The CMV antigen specificity of a few CMV-associated chains was confirmed through in vitro analysis.

TCRdb's copy holds only in-frame clones and misses some; the assay was immunoSEQ multiplex PCR. This sample yields 67,000 or so clones, of which roughly 94% are seen a single time; about 1.5% belongs to the top ten. This CDR3 comprises 15 residues. The ends lost 5 bases at V and 2 bases at J; junction bases unmatched: 4. Germline lookup yields CDR1 MNHNS and CDR2 SASEGT. Source material: PBMCs. This sequence joins TRBV6-1 and TRBJ1-5, with 9 bases aligning to TRBD1. This TCR came from a young man in good health and CMV-seropositive. The CDR3 DNA is TGTGCCAGCAGTCCTGACAGGGGGGGCAATCAGCCCCAGCATTTT. This codes for CASSPDRGGNQPQHF.